This TCR beta chain comes out of a study of regulatory T cells in long-lasting Graves disease. Time point: newly diagnosed GD, antithyroid drugs for less than 3 months. Generation of the TCR library employed RNA extracted from PBMCs. The collection involved drawing 8 to 9 milliliters of peripheral blood into EDTA tubes. Researchers made TCR beta libraries by using iRepertoire HTBI primers and running Arm-PCR on CDR3 regions. In the source study's methods: Identification yielded about 66 TRBV and 11 to 15 TRBJ segments across samples. In TCRdb, the multiplex PCR reads were re-called with MiXCR into one record per CDR3 protein. TCRdb, rather than the study authors, made the V and J calls. The sample records 510,000 or so distinct CDR3 sequences, approximately 12% being singletons. This clonotype was seen repeatedly, ten times or more. The germline gives CDR1 GTSNPN, CDR2 SVGIG (reference sequence). The CDR3 runs 13 residues. Trimming stripped 4 bases from V and 1 base from J, with 10 bases between.

These same records also appear under a second study, on T cells in Graves' hyperthyroidism and ophthalmopathy. According to that study: The study defined stable Graves' hyperthyroidism as no ophthalmopathy progression within 18 months. Clinical symptoms, serum thyroxine, TRAb, thyroid ultrasound and orbital computed tomography established diagnosis.

The chain links TRBV30 to TRBJ1-1; D is ambiguous. The input for sequencing was peripheral blood mononuclear cells (PBMCs), taken at new diagnosis, from a patient treated with antithyroid drugs. The TCR originated in a woman under 40 with Graves disease. The CDR3 region has the DNA TGTGCCTGGAATTCCAATCCGAACACTGAAGCTTTCTTT. Its translation is CAWNSNPNTEAFF.